This is a list of T cell receptor beta chains from one sample in a study of cytomegalovirus exposure and HLA in healthy donors. Assay: immunoSEQ multiplex PCR; the TCRdb copy retains only in-frame clones and omits some. The sample yields under 200,000 clones, more than 80% seen once. The specimen was PBMCs. These receptors all come from a woman aged 18-29 years in good health and CMV-seronegative. CDR3s include the opening cysteine and the closing phenylalanine or tryptophan. D genes are given only for firm matches. Clone size, where shown, is once, few, many, or a class for clones that have expanded.

len	j_gene	v_gene	abundance	d_gene	CDR3nt	CDR3aa
14	TRBJ2-7	TRBV18	.	.	TGTGCCAGCTCATCGGTGCGGAGGGGCTACGAGCAGTACTTC	CASSSVRRGYEQYF
15	TRBJ2-1	TRBV19	.	.	TGTGCCAGTAGTTCCCCCCGCGGGTTCTACAATGAGCAGTTCTTC	CASSSPRGFYNEQFF
16	TRBJ2-5	TRBV30	.	.	TGTGCCTGCCAGGGGGGATCGAGCGGGGGACAAGAGACCCAGTACTTC	CACQGGSSGGQETQYF
13	TRBJ2-5	TRBV18	.	.	TGTGCCAGCTCACCCAGGGTCCAAGAGACCCAGTACTTC	CASSPRVQETQYF
15	TRBJ2-3	TRBV5-1	.	TRBD2	TGCGCCAGCAGCATGTCTAGCGGGGTCGCGGATACGCAGTATTTT	CASSMSSGVADTQYF
15	TRBJ1-1	TRBV5-1	.	TRBD1	TGCGCCAGCAGCCCCGGACAGGGGGGGACCACTGAAGCTTTCTTT	CASSPGQGGTTEAFF
14	TRBJ2-7	TRBV28	.	TRBD1	TGTGCCAGCAGTTTCGGACAGGGATCCTACGAGCAGTACTTC	CASSFGQGSYEQYF
17	TRBJ1-3	TRBV27	.	.	TGTGCCAGCAGCCTTACCCTCGGGGGGGGCAGCTGCGATGGCAACCCGTTT	CASSLTLGGGSCDGNPF
12	TRBJ1-3	TRBV19	.	.	TGTGCCAGTCAGGCCGCGGGAAACACCATATATTTT	CASQAAGNTIYF
15	TRBJ2-5	TRBV29-1	once	.	TGCAGCGTTGTTCAGGGATCCTTATGGGAAGGGACCCAGTACTTC	CSVVQGSLWEGTQYF
15	TRBJ2-5	TRBV2	.	TRBD1	TGTGCCAGCAGTGACAACAGGGGAGTTCAAGAGACCCAGTACTTC	CASSDNRGVQETQYF
13	TRBJ2-5	TRBV7-2	.	.	TGTGCCAGCAGCCCGGACTACCGAAGGACCCAGTACTTC	CASSPDYRRTQYF
19	TRBJ2-3	TRBV28	.	TRBD2	TGTGCCAGCAGCGTCCTGGTCAGGAATAGCGGGGATAGCACAGATACGCAGTATTTT	CASSVLVRNSGDSTDTQYF
14	TRBJ2-5	TRBV19	.	.	TGTGCCAGTAGTATTTCAAGCGGACAAGAGACCCAGTACTTC	CASSISSGQETQYF
16	TRBJ2-7	TRBV7-9	.	TRBD1	TGTGCCAGCAGCTTAGCGGGGGACAGAAGCTCCTACGAGCAGTACTTC	CASSLAGDRSSYEQYF
17	TRBJ2-1	TRBV2	.	TRBD2	TGTGCCAGCAAATCGGGACTAGCGGGAAGAGGGAACAATGAGCAGTTCTTC	CASKSGLAGRGNNEQFF
15	TRBJ1-5	TRBV18	.	.	TGTGCCAGCTCACGGGGCGGTGCCGGCAATCAGCCCCAGCATTTT	CASSRGGAGNQPQHF
15	TRBJ2-3	TRBV5-1	once	TRBD2	TGCGCCAGCAGCTTAGCGGGAGCCCGCACAGATACGCAGTATTTT	CASSLAGARTDTQYF
14	TRBJ2-5	TRBV29-1	.	.	TGCAGCGCTACAAGGGGGGCCGGGGGGGAGACCCAGTACTTC	CSATRGAGGETQYF
17	TRBJ2-1	TRBV4-3	once	TRBD1	TGCGCCAGCAGCCAAGAGGCTGCGACAGGGAAGCACAATGAGCAGTTCTTC	CASSQEAATGKHNEQFF
18	TRBJ2-7	TRBV7-9	.	TRBD1	TGTGCCAGCAGCTTAGACTCCGTTTCGGGGACAGGGAGGGGGAAGCAGTACTTC	CASSLDSVSGTGRGKQYF
19	TRBJ2-2	TRBV7-3	.	TRBD2	TGTGCCAGCAGCCTAACTCGGGACCGGACTAGCAAGGGAACCGGGGAGCTGTTTTTT	CASSLTRDRTSKGTGELFF
11	TRBJ2-7	TRBV10-3	.	.	TGTGCCATCAGTGACCTTTACGAGCAGTACTTC	CAISDLYEQYF
12	TRBJ1-1	TRBV7-9	.	.	TGTGCCAGCAGCTCAGGGTCCTTAGGAGCTTTCTTT	CASSSGSLGAFF
16	TRBJ2-7	TRBV7-2	.	TRBD2	TGTGCCAGCAGCCCCGGGCGCGGGAGGGCCCCGTACGAGCAGTACTTC	CASSPGRGRAPYEQYF
16	TRBJ2-3	TRBV11-2	once	TRBD2	TGTGCCAGCAGCTTAAGGGCGGGAGGGCCCCCAGATACGCAGTATTTT	CASSLRAGGPPDTQYF
15	TRBJ2-1	TRBV7-3	.	.	TGTGCCAGCAGCAGGGGGTCGGTACTCCACAATGAGCAGTTCTTC	CASSRGSVLHNEQFF
15	TRBJ2-7	TRBV28	.	TRBD1	TGTGCCAGCAGTTTATCAGGGGGATCATTCTACGAGCAGTACTTC	CASSLSGGSFYEQYF
15	TRBJ2-1	TRBV19	.	TRBD2	TGTGCCAGTAGACAAGCGGGACGTGTCCTTGGTGAGCAGTTCTTC	CASRQAGRVLGEQFF
14	TRBJ2-2	TRBV5-6	.	.	TGTGCCAGCAGCTTGCTAGCGAACACCGGGGAGCTGTTTTTT	CASSLLANTGELFF
14	TRBJ2-5	TRBV7-9	.	.	TGTGCCAGCAGCTCGACCGGGATTCAAGAGACCCAGTACTTC	CASSSTGIQETQYF
17	TRBJ2-1	TRBV5-1	.	TRBD2	TGCGCCAGCAGCTTGTACGGACTAGCGGGTACTTGGGATGAGCAGTTCTTC	CASSLYGLAGTWDEQFF
11	TRBJ2-3	TRBV2	.	.	TGTGCCAGCAGTGTCAGAGATACGCAGTATTTT	CASSVRDTQYF
13	TRBJ2-7	TRBV4-1	.	TRBD2	TGCGCCAGCAGCTCCGGGACTAGATACGAGCAGTACTTC	CASSSGTRYEQYF
17	TRBJ2-7	TRBV27	few	.	TGTGCCAGCAGCTTAAGTGGGGACGGGGGTCTTCCCTACGAGCAGTACTTC	CASSLSGDGGLPYEQYF
17	TRBJ2-1	TRBV5-1	.	TRBD2	TGCGCCAGCAGCTTACGGACCGGGACTAGCGGGGGGAATGAGCAGTTCTTC	CASSLRTGTSGGNEQFF
14	TRBJ1-2	TRBV19	.	.	TGTGCCAGTATTAACTACGGAGCTAACTATGGCTACACCTTC	CASINYGANYGYTF
16	TRBJ2-1	TRBV4-1	.	TRBD1	TGCGCCAGCAGCCGACACCGGGACAGTTTAGGAAATGAGCAGTTCTTC	CASSRHRDSLGNEQFF
15	TRBJ2-7	TRBV19	.	.	TGTGCCAGTAGTATAGTGGGCAGGGGTGTAGGCGAGCAGTACTTC	CASSIVGRGVGEQYF
15	TRBJ2-1	TRBV28	.	.	TGTGCCAGCAGCGAATCTGTGGGAGGTTACAATGAGCAGTTCTTC	CASSESVGGYNEQFF
15	TRBJ1-5	TRBV5-4	.	.	TGTGCCAGCAGCTTGGGGGGCTACAGCAATCAGCCCCAGCATTTT	CASSLGGYSNQPQHF
13	TRBJ1-2	TRBV7-9	once	.	TGTGCCAGCAGCTTTTGGGAAGCGGATGGCTACACCTTC	CASSFWEADGYTF
11	TRBJ2-1	TRBV29-1	.	.	TGCAGCGTTTGGGCTGGTGATGAGCAGTTCTTC	CSVWAGDEQFF
15	TRBJ2-2	TRBV10-3	.	.	TGTGCCATCAGTGAGGACACATCGAACACCGGGGAGCTGTTTTTT	CAISEDTSNTGELFF
16	TRBJ2-5	TRBV10-3	.	TRBD1	TGTGCCATCAGTCCGACCACTCCGGGACAGGCGGGGACCCAGTACTTC	CAISPTTPGQAGTQYF
13	TRBJ2-5	TRBV5-1	.	.	TGCGCCAGCAGCTTGGGACAGGAAGAGACCCAGTACTTC	CASSLGQEETQYF
16	TRBJ2-5	TRBV18	.	TRBD2	TGTGCCAGCTCAGTCACTAGCGGGTACGGGCAAGAGACCCAGTACTTC	CASSVTSGYGQETQYF
15	TRBJ2-7	TRBV28	.	TRBD1	TGTGCCAGCAATAAGGACAGGGGCCTCGGAAACGAGCAGTACTTC	CASNKDRGLGNEQYF
13	TRBJ2-7	TRBV4-3	.	.	TGCGCCAGCAGCCAAGGCTTATCGAGTGAGCAGTACTTC	CASSQGLSSEQYF
12	TRBJ1-1	TRBV27	.	.	TGTGCCAGCAGCCACTCAAACACTGAAGCTTTCTTT	CASSHSNTEAFF
15	TRBJ2-7	TRBV7-8	.	.	TGTGCCAGCAGCCTCCGGACTCATTCTTCCCACGAGCAGTACTTC	CASSLRTHSSHEQYF
15	TRBJ1-4	TRBV7-9	.	.	TGTGCCAGCAACCTCGGGGGGCGGACTAATGAAAAACTGTTTTTT	CASNLGGRTNEKLFF
14	TRBJ2-1	TRBV6-1	.	.	TGTGCCAGCAGTCAATGGGACTTAGGGAATGAGCAGTTCTTC	CASSQWDLGNEQFF